These 27 T cell receptor beta chains were sequenced from one sample in a study of cytomegalovirus exposure and HLA in healthy donors. PCR was performed using 60 Vbeta and 13 Jbeta primers. Method: immunoSEQ multiplex PCR; TCRdb's copy keeps in-frame clones and lacks some. The sample carries 140,000 or so clones, more than 55% recorded once. Specimen: PBMCs. Receptors originate from a woman aged 60-75 years in good health and CMV-seronegative.

This chain joins TRBV10-3 and TRBJ2-6; D is possibly TRBD1 (5 bases). CDR1 and CDR2 (germline): ENHRY, SYGVKD. V shed 4 bases and J shed 0 bases, with 16 bases lying between them. This CDR3 spans 18 amino acids. CDR3 sequence reads: CAISADQGLGSGANVLTF. CDR3 coding DNA: TGTGCCATCAGTGCGGACCAGGGTCTCGGCTCTGGGGCCAACGTCCTGACTTTC.

This clone was recorded only once. The rearrangement joins TRBV5-1 to TRBJ2-2; 11 nucleotides align to TRBD2. With V trimmed by 4 bases and J by 0 bases, 2 bases remained unmatched. Looked up from germline, CDR1 is SGHRS and CDR2 is YFSETQ. This CDR3 comprises 16 residues. CDR3 sequence: CASSGTSGPNTGELFF. The CDR3 region has the DNA TGCGCCAGCAGCGGGACTAGCGGCCCGAACACCGGGGAGCTGTTTTTT.

The chain carries TRBV28 and TRBJ2-1; 9 bases match TRBD1. Germline CDR1 reads MDHEN; CDR2 reads SYDVKM. V shed 1 base, J shed 7 bases, and the junction held 5 bases outside the gene matches. CDR3 length: 15 amino acids. CDR3 bases: TGTGCCAGCAGTTTATTTGGACAGGGGAGGAATGAGCAGTTCTTC. It translates to CASSLFGQGRNEQFF.

The V call is TRBV28, the J call TRBJ1-5, with 10 bases fitting TRBD1. CDR1 and CDR2 (germline): MDHEN, SYDVKM. The CDR3 totals 13 residues. Trimming removed 6 bases from V and 8 bases from J; junction bases left unmatched: 4. CDR3 residues: CASRTGGPEPQHF. The CDR3 nucleotides read TGTGCCAGCAGGACAGGGGGCCCGGAGCCCCAGCATTTT.

The chain has TRBV11-1 and TRBJ1-1, with D perhaps matching TRBD1 (5 bases). Germline assignment: CDR1 SGHAT and CDR2 FQDESV (reference sequence). This CDR3 has 13 residues. The ends were cut back, 5 bases at V and 1 base at J, with 8 bases in the middle. CDR3 sequence reads: CASSNTGNTEAFF. The DNA for the CDR3 is TGTGCCAGCAGCAACACAGGGAACACTGAAGCTTTCTTT. Full variable domain (rest looked up from reference TRBV11-1 and TRBJ1-1): EAEVAQSPRYKITEKSQAVAFWCDPISGHATLYWYRQILGQGPELLVQFQDESVVDDSQLPKDRFSAERLKGVDSTLKIQPAELGDSAMYLCASSNTGNTEAFFGQGTRLTVV.

The count of this clone is one. This chain connects TRBV6-5 to TRBJ2-5; TRBD2 aligns across 8 bases. The V and J ends lost 10 bases and 5 bases, in that order; junction bases with no gene match: 12. CDR1 is MNHEY and CDR2 is SVGAGI in the germline V gene. This CDR3 region has 14 residues. DNA of the CDR3: TGTGCCACCCTAAGGACGGGGGGGGCGGAGACCCAGTACTTC. Translating it yields CATLRTGGAETQYF.

This clone is a singleton in its sample. Here the CDR3 DNA reads TGTGCCAGCAGTTCCACCGGGACAGGGGAGACCCAGTACTTC. Protein sequence: CASSSTGTGETQYF. The V call is TRBV28, the J call TRBJ2-5, with 9 bases lining up with TRBD1. The CDR3 totals 14 residues. After removal of 4 bases from V and 5 bases from J, the junction contained 5 bases not matched to a gene. CDR1 MDHEN and CDR2 SYDVKM come from the germline V gene.

The chain is built from TRBV6-5 and TRBJ2-5; 10 bases are a match to TRBD1. Losses at the gene ends were 6 bases for V and 7 bases for J; bases not matched to a gene: 11. In germline, CDR1 is MNHEY, CDR2 SVGAGI. There are 15 residues in the CDR3. The CDR3 sequence: CASSSDRGRVGTQYF. The CDR3 nucleotides read TGTGCCAGCAGCTCTGACAGGGGGCGTGTGGGGACCCAGTACTTC.

The J gene is TRBJ2-3, the V gene TRBV6-5; 11 bases map to TRBD2. V shed 8 bases, J shed 3 bases, and the junction held 7 bases outside the gene matches. The CDR3 runs 15 residues. Germline lookup yields CDR1 MNHEY and CDR2 SVGAGI. CDR3 nucleotides: TGTGCCAGCGGATTAGCGGGGGGGCCGACAGATACGCAGTATTTT. Encoded protein: CASGLAGGPTDTQYF.

The CDR3 is CASGSQGYGYTF. For the CDR3, the DNA is TGTGCCAGTGGTTCGCAGGGCTATGGCTACACCTTC. This chain joins TRBV19 and TRBJ1-2; possible D gene TRBD1, 5 bases. The CDR3 is 12 residues long. Germline loops: CDR1 LNHDA, CDR2 SQIVND (reference sequence). V was shortened by 8 bases and J by 4 bases, with 11 bases between the two germline ends.

This sequence joins TRBV11-1 and TRBJ2-3; D might be TRBD2 (6 bases). The CDR3 is 13 residues long. Germline CDR1 reads SGHAT; CDR2 reads FQDESV (reference sequence). The ends were cut back, 1 base at V and 7 bases at J, with 9 bases in the middle. The CDR3 here is CASSLVEGHTQYF. In DNA form, the CDR3 reads TGTGCCAGCAGCTTAGTGGAGGGACATACGCAGTATTTT.

V gene TRBV2 combines with J gene TRBJ1-1, with 10 positions matching TRBD1. There are 14 residues in the CDR3. The germline gives CDR1 SNHLY, CDR2 FYNNEI. The junction had 3 bases not matched to a gene; V was cut back by 4 bases and J by 4 bases. The CDR3 bases are TGTGCCAGCAGTGGGGACAGGGGAGCCACTGAAGCTTTCTTT. Translated, it gives CASSGDRGATEAFF.

The V and J genes are TRBV28 and TRBJ2-5, with D possibly being TRBD2 (5 bases). V was clipped by 2 bases and J by 4 bases, with 11 bases between them. The CDR3 contains 14 residues. In germline, CDR1 is MDHEN, CDR2 SYDVKM. The CDR3, as DNA: TGTGCCAGCAGTTTAGGAGGTGTCCCAGAGACCCAGTACTTC. Its translation is CASSLGGVPETQYF.

As concerns this clone: Other nucleotide sequences from this sample produce the same CDR3. The chain recombines TRBV4-2 with TRBJ2-3, with 8 bases fitting TRBD2. The CDR3 is made up of 17 amino acids. CDR1 LGHNA and CDR2 YNFKEQ come from the germline V gene. V shed 1 base, J shed 1 base, and the junction held 7 bases outside the gene matches. CDR3 region: CASSQGPGTSGTDTQYF. CDR3 DNA sequence: TGTGCCAGCAGCCAAGGCCCCGGGACTAGTGGCACAGATACGCAGTATTTT.

This clone was counted once. The V call is TRBV5-6, the J call TRBJ2-1; 9 bases agree with TRBD1. CDR3 size: 14 residues. Germline CDR1 is SGHDT and CDR2 is YYEEEE. The V and J ends lost 6 bases and 8 bases, in that order; junction bases with no gene match: 9. In nucleotides, the CDR3 is TGTGCCAGCAACACCATGTACAGGGGGCATGAGCAGTTCTTC. Translated: CASNTMYRGHEQFF.

V usage is TRBV6-5 and J usage is TRBJ2-4; 7 bases are a match to TRBD1. There are 15 residues in the CDR3. V gave up 6 bases and J gave up 1 base; unmatched junction bases: 6. Germline loops: CDR1 MNHEY, CDR2 SVGAGI. CDR3 in DNA: TGTGCCAGCAGAAAAACAGGGGAGGCCAAAAACATTCAGTACTTC. Its protein product is CASRKTGEAKNIQYF.

V is TRBV14 and J is TRBJ2-7; D remains ambiguous. V was clipped by 1 base and J by 4 bases, with 8 bases between them. Looked up from germline, CDR1 is SGHDN and CDR2 is FVKESK. The CDR3 spans 13 residues. The CDR3 protein is CASSQAPRYEQYF. DNA of the CDR3: TGTGCCAGCAGCCAAGCCCCCAGGTACGAGCAGTACTTC.

This chain uses TRBV2 with TRBJ2-6; 9 bases agree with TRBD2. J was trimmed by 1 base and V by 4 bases; bases with no gene match: 5. Germline V gene data show CDR1 as SNHLY and CDR2 as FYNNEI. The CDR3 has 17 residues. The CDR3 DNA reads TGTGCCAGCAGTGCGGTAGCGGGAGTGTCTGGGGCCAACGTCCTGACTTTC. Its translation: CASSAVAGVSGANVLTF. The variable domain in full, completed from reference TRBV2 and TRBJ2-6, reads EPEVTQTPSHQVTQMGQEVILRCVPISNHLYFYWYRQILGQKVEFLVSFYNNEISEKSEIFDDQFSVERPDGSNFTLKIRSTKLEDSAMYFCASSAVAGVSGANVLTFGAGSRLTVL.

This sequence joins TRBV5-4 and TRBJ1-2, with D possibly matching TRBD1 (5 bases). This CDR3 is 13 amino acids long. Germline V CDR1 and CDR2: SGHNT, YYREEE (reference sequence). With 4 bases removed from V and 6 bases from J, the gap between germline ends came to 13 bases. The CDR3 loop reads CASSDVPGDGYTF. The CDR3 nucleotides are TGTGCCAGCAGCGACGTACCGGGGGATGGCTACACCTTC.

This clone was detected a few times. The gene calls are TRBV7-9 and TRBJ2-5; the match to TRBD2 covers 7 bases. This CDR3 is 15 amino acids long. V shed 1 base and J 2 bases; nucleotides not matched to a gene: 4. Germline V gene lookup returns CDR1 SEHNR and CDR2 FQNEAQ (reference sequence). For the CDR3, the DNA is TGTGCCAGCAGCTTAGGCTCGGGACTACAAGAGACCCAGTACTTC. Translated: CASSLGSGLQETQYF.

V usage is TRBV7-2 and J usage is TRBJ1-2, with 9 bases that match TRBD1. The CDR3 totals 17 residues. Germline lookup yields CDR1 SGHTA and CDR2 FQGNSA. J was trimmed by 3 bases and V by 2 bases; bases with no gene match: 10. The CDR3 loop is CASSLFGTGRPDYGYTF. CDR3 coding DNA: TGTGCCAGCAGCTTATTTGGGACAGGGAGGCCGGACTATGGCTACACCTTC.

The chain's CDR3 is CASSKGQGPDTQYF. The CDR3 coding sequence is TGTGCCAGCAGCAAGGGACAGGGACCAGATACGCAGTATTTT. The rearrangement uses TRBV5-4 and TRBJ2-3, with TRBD1 identical over 9 bases. J was trimmed by 4 bases and V by 4 bases; bases with no gene match: 4. The germline V gene has CDR1 SGHNT and CDR2 YYREEE (reference sequence). This CDR3 is built from 14 residues.

V gene TRBV28 combines with J gene TRBJ2-1; 10 nucleotides align to TRBD1. Germline-derived CDR1 and CDR2 are MDHEN and SYDVKM. CDR3 size: 15 residues. Losses at the gene ends were 6 bases for V and 8 bases for J; bases not matched to a gene: 10. CDR3 sequence reads: CASRTLGTGVYEQFF. In DNA, the CDR3 is TGTGCCAGCAGGACGCTCGGGACAGGGGTATATGAGCAGTTCTTC.

The chain recombines TRBV7-2 with TRBJ2-2, with TRBD2 matching over 14 bases. The ends lost 5 bases at V and 2 bases at J; junction bases unmatched: 7. CDR3 size: 18 residues. The germline V gene encodes CDR1 SGHTA and CDR2 FQGNSA. CDR3 amino acids: CASSETSGGVINTGELFF. The DNA for the CDR3 is TGTGCCAGCAGCGAGACTAGCGGGGGGGTAATAAACACCGGGGAGCTGTTTTTT.

This sequence joins TRBV5-1 and TRBJ2-3, with 10 bases identical to TRBD2. CDR1 and CDR2 from the germline V gene are SGHRS and YFSETQ. The CDR3 has 17 residues. The junction had 5 bases not matched to a gene; V was cut back by 0 bases and J by 1 base. The CDR3: CASSLAALAGGTDTQYF. The CDR3 DNA reads as TGCGCCAGCAGCTTGGCCGCGCTAGCGGGGGGCACAGATACGCAGTATTTT.

The rearrangement joins TRBV15 to TRBJ2-5; D is unresolved. CDR3 length: 13 residues. V dropped 8 bases and J dropped 0 bases, with 10 bases sitting between them. Germline loops: CDR1 LNHNV, CDR2 YYDKDF (reference sequence). The CDR3 bases are TGTGCCACCGGCTTCGAACACCAAGAGACCCAGTACTTC. It yields the protein CATGFEHQETQYF. The full variable domain, completed using reference TRBV15 and TRBJ2-5, is DAMVIQNPRYQVTQFGKPVTLSCSQTLNHNVMYWYQQKSSQAPKLLFHYYDKDFNNEADTPDNFQSRRPNTSFCFLDIRSPGLGDTAMYLCATGFEHQETQYFGPGTRLLVL.

This clone was detected only a few times. The chain recombines TRBV13 with TRBJ2-2; D might be TRBD2 (6 bases). V was shortened by 5 bases and J by 1 base, with 11 bases between the two germline ends. Germline V gene lookup returns CDR1 PRHDT and CDR2 FYEKMQ (reference sequence). The CDR3 runs to 15 residues. CDR3 region: CASSPGLMNTGELFF. As DNA, the CDR3 is TGTGCCAGCAGCCCGGGACTGATGAACACCGGGGAGCTGTTTTTT.